One and the same sample provided the 26 T cell receptor beta chains below, sequenced in a study of CD8 T cells in ankylosing spondylitis (dated by TCRdb to 2017 to 2019). The library was made by 5' RACE. Sequencing relied on an Illumina HiSeq 2500. The raw public data were reprocessed by TCRdb itself: fastp quality trimming at Q25, MiXCR clonotype calling, in-frame beta chains only. Rows are combined by CDR3 protein, so each entry shows the most common genes and DNA. The sample records roughly 150,000 distinct CDR3 sequences, around a third of which are singletons. The top ten clones comprise 5.5% to 7.5% of the sample. The sequencing input was synovial fluid, either unsorted or a sorted T cell fraction (not recorded which). These receptors were obtained from a male donor with ankylosing spondylitis.

This clonotype appeared a few times. The CDR3 DNA sequence: TGTGCCAGCAGTTTTGACAGGGTCACCTACGAGCAGTACTTC. This encodes CASSFDRVTYEQYF. The rearrangement links TRBV12-3 or TRBV12-4 to TRBJ2-7; 7 bases are a match to TRBD1. The CDR3 has 14 amino acids. The V gene end was trimmed by 3 bases and the J gene end by 2 bases; junction bases not matched to a gene: 4.

This clonotype was seen ten or more times. The chain recombines TRBV12-3 or TRBV12-4 with TRBJ2-1; TRBD2 matches 11 bases. Trimming cost V 5 bases and J 10 bases; bases outside gene matches: 10. The CDR3 covers 15 residues. In DNA, the CDR3 is TGTGCCAGCAGTCGTCATACTAGCGGGAGCGGGGAGCAGTTCTTC. It is translated as CASSRHTSGSGEQFF.

The chain joins TRBV20-1 to TRBJ2-5; TRBD2 matches at 15 bases. The CDR3 runs to 15 residues. The germline gives CDR1 DFQATT, CDR2 SNEGSKA (reference sequence). Trimming took 5 bases from V and 5 from J; bases not matched to a gene: 6. The CDR3 sequence: CSAGGLAGGRETQYF. The CDR3 coding sequence is TGCAGTGCTGGTGGACTAGCGGGAGGGCGGGAGACCCAGTACTTC.

Written as DNA, the CDR3 is TGTGCCAGCTCATCCGGGAAGGCGGACACTGAAGCTTTCTTT. Translated, it gives CASSSGKADTEAFF. The chain employs TRBV18 and TRBJ1-1; no reliable D call. Germline CDR1 is KGHSH and CDR2 is LQKENI. Trimming pared 5 bases from V and 3 bases from J, leaving 13 bases between. This CDR3 has 14 residues.

Many counts were recorded for this clonotype. CDR3 DNA sequence: TGCGCCAGCAGCTTGGACCGGGTTCAGTATGGCTACACCTTC. It codes for CASSLDRVQYGYTF. The rearrangement joins TRBV5-1 to TRBJ1-2; the D is unclear. V was clipped by 0 bases and J by 5 bases, with 11 bases between them. CDR1 and CDR2 (germline): SGHRS, YFSETQ. The CDR3 has 14 amino acids.

This chain uses TRBV5-1 with TRBJ2-1, with TRBD2 identical over 7 bases. The CDR3 loop spans 14 amino acids. With V trimmed by 7 bases and J by 10 bases, 14 bases remained unmatched. Germline CDR1 is SGHRS and CDR2 is YFSETQ. The CDR3 is CASWVGPPGGEQFF. In DNA form, the CDR3 reads TGCGCCAGCTGGGTGGGACCCCCGGGGGGAGAGCAGTTCTTC. Combining the CDR3 with reference TRBV5-1 and TRBJ2-1 gives the whole variable domain KAGVTQTPRYLIKTRGQQVTLSCSPISGHRSVSWYQQTPGQGLQFLFEYFSETQRNKGNFPGRFSGRQFSNSRSEMNVSTLELGDSALYLCASWVGPPGGEQFFGPGTRLTVL.

There are a few counts of this clonotype. V usage is TRBV12-3 or TRBV12-4 and J usage is TRBJ2-5, with TRBD2 identical over 8 bases. CDR3 length: 13 residues. V shed 5 bases, J shed 8 bases, and the junction held 7 bases outside the gene matches. The CDR3 coding sequence is TGTGCCAGCAGTCAACGCAGCGGGGGTACCCAGTACTTC. Translated, it gives CASSQRSGGTQYF.

V gene TRBV7-2 combines with J gene TRBJ1-2; 7 nucleotides agree with TRBD1. From germline, CDR1 is SGHTA and CDR2 FQGNSA. The length of the CDR3 is 15 residues. After removal of 2 bases from V and 2 bases from J, the junction contained 5 bases not matched to a gene. The CDR3 nucleotides read TGTGCCAGCAGCTTATATGCGACAGGGAACTATGGCTACACCTTC. Translated, it gives CASSLYATGNYGYTF. Supplemented by reference TRBV7-2 and TRBJ1-2, the full variable domain reads GAGVSQSPSNKVTEKGKDVELRCDPISGHTALYWYRQSLGQGLEFLIYFQGNSAPDKSGLPSDRFSAERTGGSVSTLTIQRTQQEDSAVYLCASSLYATGNYGYTFGSGTRLTVV.

This clonotype was counted only a few times. The rearrangement links TRBV6-5 to TRBJ2-5; the D is unclear. The length of the CDR3 is 12 residues. Trimming removed 5 bases from V and 5 bases from J, with 9 bases in between. Germline CDR1 and CDR2: MNHEY and SVGAGI. DNA of the CDR3: TGTGCCAGCAGTCTAGGGTGGGAGACCCAGTACTTC. Translated: CASSLGWETQYF.

This clonotype was observed at least ten times. V and J are TRBV28 and TRBJ1-4, with D tentatively TRBD1 (6 bases). This CDR3 comprises 14 residues. V was clipped by 6 bases and J by 13 bases, with 21 bases between them. CDR1 is MDHEN and CDR2 is SYDVKM in the germline V gene. The CDR3 region is CASRQTGSMMGLFF. In DNA form, the CDR3 reads TGTGCCAGCAGGCAGACAGGCTCAATGATGGGACTGTTTTTT.

The sample holds a few counts of this clonotype. The rearrangement uses TRBV12-3 or TRBV12-4 and TRBJ2-7; 12 nucleotides agree with TRBD2. The CDR3 contains 17 residues. V shed 1 base and J 0 bases; nucleotides not matched to a gene: 4. In nucleotides, the CDR3 is TGTGCCAGCAGTTTAGGGACTAGCGGGATGAGCTCCTACGAGCAGTACTTC. This gives the protein CASSLGTSGMSSYEQYF.

This clonotype came up many times. The chain uses TRBV2 and TRBJ1-1; 8 bases line up with TRBD1. Germline CDR1 reads SNHLY; CDR2 reads FYNNEI. The CDR3 is 13 residues long. Trimming at V came to 6 bases and at J to 6 bases, leaving 6 bases not matched to a gene. The CDR3 reads CASRTDRASEAFF. The CDR3 nucleotides are TGTGCCAGCAGGACGGACAGGGCTTCTGAAGCTTTCTTT.

This clonotype showed up many times. The CDR3 sequence is CASSFAPPNIQYF. The CDR3 nucleotides are TGTGCCAGCAGTTTTGCTCCCCCAAACATTCAGTACTTC. The V call is TRBV28, the J call TRBJ2-4; no definite D call. Per germline, CDR1 MDHEN and CDR2 SYDVKM. The CDR3 has 13 amino acids. V lost 3 bases to trimming and J lost 6 bases, with 9 bases between them.

This clonotype has ten or more counts. DNA for the CDR3: TGCAGCGGTGGACAGGGCCACGAGCAGTACTTC. Encoded protein: CSGGQGHEQYF. The V call is TRBV29-1, the J call TRBJ2-7, with 8 bases identical to TRBD1. Per germline, CDR1 SQVTM and CDR2 ANQGSEA. The CDR3 extends over 11 amino acids. J lost 5 bases, V lost 7 bases, and 4 bases had no gene match.

This clonotype was picked up a small number of times. This sequence joins TRBV9 and TRBJ2-1, with a possible D match to TRBD1 (6 bases). This CDR3 has 15 residues. The germline V gene has CDR1 SGDLS and CDR2 YYNGEE. The ends were cut back, 0 bases at V and 5 bases at J, with 12 bases in the middle. In nucleotides, the CDR3 is TGTGCCAGCAGCGTAGACCTCGGACAGAACAATGAGCAGTTCTTC. Its translation is CASSVDLGQNNEQFF.

This clonotype was counted ten times or more. V usage is TRBV4-1 and J usage is TRBJ1-1, with 7 bases lining up with TRBD1. CDR1 is MGHRA, CDR2 YSYEKL, per germline. This CDR3 is 13 amino acids long. Trimming cost V 1 base and J 4 bases; bases outside gene matches: 0. In DNA form, the CDR3 reads TGCGCCAGCAGCCAAGGACAGGGCACTGAAGCTTTCTTT. Residues: CASSQGQGTEAFF.

This clonotype was detected many times. The chain employs TRBV20-1 and TRBJ2-1, with 13 bases lining up with TRBD2. Germline CDR1 DFQATT, CDR2 SNEGSKA (reference sequence). The CDR3 totals 15 residues. J was trimmed by 10 bases and V by 0 bases; bases with no gene match: 6. CDR3 sequence reads: CSAREAGTSGKEQFF. In DNA form, the CDR3 reads TGCAGTGCTAGAGAGGCCGGGACTAGCGGGAAGGAGCAGTTCTTC.

This chain connects TRBV2 to TRBJ2-2; 12 bases align to TRBD2. V lost 6 bases and J lost 6; bases outside the gene matches: 5. This CDR3 is built from 15 residues. The V gene's germline CDR1 is SNHLY and CDR2 FYNNEI. CDR3: CASRRTSGTPGELFF. CDR3 DNA: TGTGCCAGCAGACGGACTAGCGGGACCCCCGGGGAGCTGTTTTTT.

The chain recombines TRBV2 with TRBJ1-5; a possible D gene is TRBD1 (5 bases). This CDR3 is 14 amino acids long. Germline assignment: CDR1 SNHLY and CDR2 FYNNEI. Trimming cost V 7 bases and J 4 bases, with 14 bases left between them. This CDR3 is CASNPQRGNQPQHF. CDR3 DNA sequence: TGTGCCAGCAATCCCCAAAGGGGTAATCAGCCCCAGCATTTT. The complete variable domain, with remaining parts taken from reference TRBV2 and TRBJ1-5, reads EPEVTQTPSHQVTQMGQEVILRCVPISNHLYFYWYRQILGQKVEFLVSFYNNEISEKSEIFDDQFSVERPDGSNFTLKIRSTKLEDSAMYFCASNPQRGNQPQHFGDGTRLSIL.

The chain is built from TRBV20-1 and TRBJ2-7, with 8 positions matching TRBD2. Per germline, CDR1 DFQATT and CDR2 SNEGSKA (reference sequence). V trimming: 2 bases; J trimming: 3 bases; junction bases outside the gene matches: 12. The CDR3 loop spans 16 amino acids. The DNA for the CDR3 is TGCAGTGCTAGAAAGGAGCGGGAGTATTCCTTCTACGAGCAGTACTTC. Its translation: CSARKEREYSFYEQYF.

The chain employs TRBV3-1 and TRBJ2-3; D is unclear. The CDR3 covers 14 residues. Germline V gene data show CDR1 as LGHDT and CDR2 as YNNKEL (reference sequence). Trimming took off 2 bases at V and 2 bases at J, with 8 bases between the two ends. CDR3 region: CASSQNGITDTQYF. CDR3 DNA: TGTGCCAGCAGCCAAAATGGGATCACAGATACGCAGTATTTT.

The chain joins TRBV7-2 to TRBJ1-1, with TRBD1 matching over 8 bases. This CDR3 is built from 14 residues. Unmatched junction bases numbered 8, after V lost 6 bases and J lost 5 bases. Germline lookup yields CDR1 SGHTA and CDR2 FQGNSA. CDR3 region: CASSWTGMGTEAFF. The CDR3 DNA is TGTGCCAGCAGTTGGACAGGGATGGGGACTGAAGCTTTCTTT.

The chain has TRBV3-1 and TRBJ1-3; no clear D. The CDR3 length is 13 residues. The V gene's germline CDR1 is LGHDT and CDR2 YNNKEL (reference sequence). V shed 4 bases and J shed 4 bases, with 8 bases lying between them. CDR3 sequence: CASSPLGGNTIYF. The CDR3 nucleotides read TGTGCCAGCAGCCCCCTGGGAGGAAACACCATATATTTT.

This clonotype was observed a few times. The chain uses TRBV27 and TRBJ1-6; D is undetermined. The ends were cut back, 3 bases at V and 3 bases at J, with 3 bases in the middle. CDR3 length: 13 amino acids. Germline V gene data show CDR1 as MNHEY and CDR2 as SMNVEV (reference sequence). The CDR3 region is CASSLNYNSPLHF. CDR3 coding DNA: TGTGCCAGCAGTTTGAACTATAATTCACCCCTCCACTTT.

V and J are TRBV12-3 or TRBV12-4 and TRBJ1-1, with a weak D call TRBD1 (6 bases). This CDR3 has 13 amino acids. V was cut by 6 bases and J by 6 bases, with 14 bases left in between. The CDR3 sequence is CASRPDRSPEAFF. The CDR3 nucleotides are TGTGCCAGCAGACCTGACAGGTCCCCTGAAGCTTTCTTT.

This clonotype was recorded a few times. CDR3 nucleotide sequence: TGTGCCACCAGCCTTCCTGGGAGACAGCCCCAGCATTTT. It is translated as CATSLPGRQPQHF. The rearrangement links TRBV15 to TRBJ1-5; D ambiguous. The CDR3 has 13 amino acids. The V and J ends lost 5 bases and 7 bases respectively, with 12 bases between them. From germline, CDR1 is LNHNV and CDR2 YYDKDF (reference sequence).